Listed here is a single T cell receptor beta chain. The antigen is not known. Every bit of the isolated RNA underwent reverse transcription, so sequencing read expressed TCRB transcripts. Sequenced by immunoSEQ multiplex PCR; TCRdb stores in-frame clones only, minus some. The sample lists roughly 450,000 clones, 11% occurring once. This entry belongs to a study of beta chain features in type 1 diabetes. Study findings and constraints: cDNA-based reads could over-represent cells with high TCR expression.

The single heparinised draw taken from each donor contained roughly 100 mL of blood on average. CD4+ naive, central memory, regulatory and stem cell-like memory cells were sorted via CD45RO/CCR7/CD25/CD127/CD95/CD27. Germline V gene sequence: CDR1 MGHRA, CDR2 YSYEKL. CDR3 length: 15 amino acids. Trimming took off 1 base at V and 5 bases at J, with 12 bases between the two ends. Sequences were obtained from naive CD4+ T cells from blood. The J gene is TRBJ2-1, the V gene TRBV4-1, with D possibly being TRBD2 (6 bases). This receptor was taken from a woman between 18 and 29 years old in good health. The DNA of the CDR3 is TGCGCCAGCAGCCAAGTCGGGACTCCCGACAATGAGCAGTTCTTC. This sequence encodes CASSQVGTPDNEQFF.